This T cell receptor (beta chain) was identified during a study of early T cells in non-severe SARS-CoV-2 infection. Germline CDR1 reads MNHEY; CDR2 reads SVGAGI. Germline trimming cut 7 bases from V and 1 base from J; bases unmatched to any gene: 7. This CDR3 spans 15 amino acids. MiXCR, run by TCRdb on the 5' RACE reads, gives a single entry per CDR3 protein. Of some 60,000 distinct CDR3 sequences listed, approximately 8% are singletons. This rearrangement joins TRBV6-5 to TRBJ2-1; 7 nucleotides align to TRBD2. The sequencing input was whole blood. The sequence was collected from an adult who was a healthcare worker with PCR-confirmed SARS-CoV-2 infection or an uninfected control (not recorded which). CDR3 loop: CASTSSGKSYNEQFF. The CDR3, as DNA: TGTGCCAGCACTTCTAGCGGTAAATCCTACAATGAGCAGTTCTTC.